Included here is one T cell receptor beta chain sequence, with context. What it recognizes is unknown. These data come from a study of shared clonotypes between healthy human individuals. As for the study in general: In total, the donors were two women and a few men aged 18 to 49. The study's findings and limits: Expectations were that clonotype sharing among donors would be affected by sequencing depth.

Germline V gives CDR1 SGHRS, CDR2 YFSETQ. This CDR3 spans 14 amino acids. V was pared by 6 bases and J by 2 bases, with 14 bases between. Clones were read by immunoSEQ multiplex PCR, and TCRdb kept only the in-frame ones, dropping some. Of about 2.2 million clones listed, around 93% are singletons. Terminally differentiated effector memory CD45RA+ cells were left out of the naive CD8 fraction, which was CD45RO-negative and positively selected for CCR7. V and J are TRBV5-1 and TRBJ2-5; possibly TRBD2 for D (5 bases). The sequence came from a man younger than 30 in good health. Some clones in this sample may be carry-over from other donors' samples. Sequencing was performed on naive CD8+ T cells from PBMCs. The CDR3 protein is CASTGTPLQETQYF. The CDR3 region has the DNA TGCGCCAGCACGGGAACACCCCTACAAGAGACCCAGTACTTC.